Presented here are 23 T cell receptor beta chains from one specimen sequenced in a study of identical twins. Using its own MiXCR run on the 5' RACE reads, TCRdb lists one record per CDR3 protein. Here the sample spans hundreds of thousands of distinct CDR3 sequences, roughly 9.7% being singletons. The sample also formed part of further work on yellow fever vaccine responses in identical twins.

The sample comprised CD8+ T cells sorted from blood. These receptors were obtained from a woman aged 18-29 years in good health.

The sample holds a few counts of this clonotype. The chain recombines TRBV7-9 with TRBJ2-1, with TRBD2 identical over 10 bases. Unmatched junction bases numbered 12, after V lost 6 bases and J lost 7 bases. This CDR3 has 16 residues. The germline CDR1 and CDR2 sequences are SEHNR and FQNEAQ (reference sequence). This CDR3 is CASSPLAGASWNEQFF. For the CDR3, the DNA is TGTGCCAGCAGTCCCCTAGCGGGGGCCTCTTGGAATGAGCAGTTCTTC. The full variable domain, with the rest looked up from reference TRBV7-9 and TRBJ2-1, is DTGVSQNPRHKITKRGQNVTFRCDPISEHNRLYWYRQTLGQGPEFLTYFQNEAQLEKSRLLSDRFSAERPKGSFSTLEIQRTEQGDSAMYLCASSPLAGASWNEQFFGPGTRLTVL.

This clonotype showed up many times. V gene TRBV14 combines with J gene TRBJ1-1; D remains unclear. The germline gives CDR1 SGHDN, CDR2 FVKESK. The CDR3 sequence is 13 residues long. The V gene lost 4 bases and the J gene lost 6 bases, with 12 bases spanning the gap. Here the CDR3 reads CASSPWAAPEAFF. The CDR3 DNA reads TGTGCCAGCAGCCCCTGGGCGGCCCCTGAAGCTTTCTTT.

This clonotype was picked up many times. This chain links TRBV7-9 with TRBJ2-7, with D hard to call. Germline V gene sequence: CDR1 SEHNR, CDR2 FQNEAQ (reference sequence). This CDR3 region has 14 residues. V lost 1 base and J 0 bases, leaving 7 bases between the germline ends. The CDR3 DNA reads as TGTGCCAGCAGCTTAGTAGGCAGCTCCTACGAGCAGTACTTC. Protein sequence: CASSLVGSSYEQYF.

This clonotype occurred a few times. The V and J genes are TRBV20-1 and TRBJ2-3, with 13 bases lining up with TRBD2. The CDR3 length is 19 residues. Per germline, CDR1 DFQATT and CDR2 SNEGSKA (reference sequence). Germline trimming cut 4 bases from V and 2 bases from J; bases unmatched to any gene: 15. The CDR3 DNA is TGCAGTGCTATATCGGGGACTAGCGGGACCCCCCCCAACACAGATACGCAGTATTTT. This codes for CSAISGTSGTPPNTDTQYF.

The table lists this clonotype with many counts. This rearrangement joins TRBV9 to TRBJ2-1; 11 bases match TRBD1. V shed 2 bases, J shed 7 bases, and the junction held 5 bases outside the gene matches. CDR1 SGDLS and CDR2 YYNGEE come from the germline V gene. The CDR3 covers 15 residues. The CDR3 DNA sequence: TGTGCCAGCAGCGTCGGGACAGGGGGGAAGAATGAGCAGTTCTTC. It specifies CASSVGTGGKNEQFF.

This clonotype was counted many times. This rearrangement joins TRBV27 to TRBJ1-6, with TRBD1 identical over 7 bases. This CDR3 is 16 amino acids long. Germline CDR1 MNHEY, CDR2 SMNVEV (reference sequence). V was clipped by 5 bases and J by 7 bases; unmatched bases: 11. CDR3 nucleotide sequence: TGTGCCAGCAGTCGAAGTAACAGGGGATCGAATTCACCCCTCCACTTT. The encoded protein is CASSRSNRGSNSPLHF.

At least ten counts were recorded for this clonotype. The chain recombines TRBV5-1 with TRBJ1-3; D remains ambiguous. V dropped 4 bases and J dropped 0 bases, with 11 bases sitting between them. This CDR3 region has 15 residues. Germline V gives CDR1 SGHRS, CDR2 YFSETQ. The CDR3 bases are TGCGCCAGCAGCGGCAGTGAAACCTCTGGAAACACCATATATTTT. Translation gives CASSGSETSGNTIYF. Using reference TRBV5-1 and TRBJ1-3 for the parts outside the CDR3, the full variable domain is KAGVTQTPRYLIKTRGQQVTLSCSPISGHRSVSWYQQTPGQGLQFLFEYFSETQRNKGNFPGRFSGRQFSNSRSEMNVSTLELGDSALYLCASSGSETSGNTIYFGEGSWLTVV.

This clonotype has just a few counts. The gene calls are TRBV4-3 and TRBJ2-7; 15 bases match TRBD2. V was clipped by 3 bases and J by 3 bases; unmatched bases: 9. CDR1 is LGHNA, CDR2 YSLEER, per germline. The CDR3 contains 18 residues. The DNA of the CDR3 is TGCGCCAGCAGCCACCCTGGACTAGCGGGAGGGCCAAGCTACGAGCAGTACTTC. Its protein product is CASSHPGLAGGPSYEQYF.

This clonotype has a handful of counts. This rearrangement joins TRBV29-1 to TRBJ2-1; TRBD1 is a possible D gene (5 bases). The CDR3 length is 11 residues. The V gene's germline CDR1 is SQVTM and CDR2 ANQGSEA. Trimming removed 6 bases at V and 4 bases at J, with 7 bases between. The CDR3 is CSVDIYNEQFF. The CDR3 DNA is TGCAGCGTGGACATTTACAATGAGCAGTTCTTC.

This clonotype was observed many times. The V gene is TRBV27, the J gene TRBJ2-3; 10 bases are a match to TRBD2. This CDR3 is built from 16 residues. V was clipped by 5 bases and J by 2 bases; unmatched bases: 7. Germline CDR1 MNHEY, CDR2 SMNVEV (reference sequence). The CDR3 coding sequence is TGTGCCAGCAGTCCCTGGACTAGCGGCAACACAGATACGCAGTATTTT. This codes for CASSPWTSGNTDTQYF.

The rearrangement links TRBV6-2 or TRBV6-3 to TRBJ2-5; 9 bases are shared with TRBD1. The junction had 7 bases not matched to a gene; V was cut back by 9 bases and J by 5 bases. The CDR3 is 13 amino acids. Germline V gene data show CDR1 as MNHEY and CDR2 as SVGEGT. The CDR3 DNA follows: TGTGCCAGTTACAGGGGGCGAGAGGAGACCCAGTACTTC. It specifies CASYRGREETQYF.

In its sample, this clonotype was seen many times. V usage is TRBV15 and J usage is TRBJ2-2, with 9 positions matching TRBD1. Germline V lookup: CDR1 LNHNV, CDR2 YYDKDF (reference sequence). This CDR3 is 15 amino acids long. V shed 3 bases and J 3 bases; nucleotides not matched to a gene: 2. CDR3 DNA: TGTGCCACCAGCAGCGGGACAGGGCACACCGGGGAGCTGTTTTTT. It encodes CATSSGTGHTGELFF.

V is TRBV4-3 and J is TRBJ2-1, with 8 nucleotides matching TRBD2. This CDR3 has 17 residues. Looked up from germline, CDR1 is LGHNA and CDR2 is YSLEER. After removal of 0 bases from V and 7 bases from J, the junction contained 11 bases not matched to a gene. The DNA of the CDR3 is TGCGCCAGCAGCCAAGATGGCGTAGCGGGACATCTGAATGAGCAGTTCTTC. Its translation: CASSQDGVAGHLNEQFF.

V gene TRBV24-1 combines with J gene TRBJ2-7; the D is unclear. Germline lookup yields CDR1 KGHDR and CDR2 SFDVKD. V was clipped by 3 bases and J by 6 bases, with 11 bases between them. This CDR3 has 13 amino acids. As DNA, the CDR3 is TGTGCCACCAGTGATCGAACCGAACGCGAGCAGTACTTC. Its protein product is CATSDRTEREQYF.

This clonotype was seen more than once but under ten times. The chain is built from TRBV4-3 and TRBJ2-3, with D possibly matching TRBD1 (6 bases). The V end was cut by 1 base, the J end by 4 bases, with 18 bases between. The CDR3 contains 17 residues. The germline gives CDR1 LGHNA, CDR2 YSLEER. The CDR3 DNA sequence: TGCGCCAGCAGCCAAGCAGATGCAGGGGAATTACCAGATACGCAGTATTTT. This codes for CASSQADAGELPDTQYF.

This clonotype was recorded a few times. V gene TRBV7-9 combines with J gene TRBJ2-3; 8 positions match TRBD1. The germline gives CDR1 SEHNR, CDR2 FQNEAQ (reference sequence). Trimming removed 1 base from V and 5 bases from J; junction bases left unmatched: 11. This CDR3 has 17 residues. CDR3 region: CASSLEVGRGRKDTQYF. CDR3 nucleotides: TGTGCCAGCAGCTTAGAAGTGGGCAGGGGGCGGAAAGATACGCAGTATTTT. Drawing the rest from reference TRBV7-9 and TRBJ2-3, the complete variable domain is DTGVSQNPRHKITKRGQNVTFRCDPISEHNRLYWYRQTLGQGPEFLTYFQNEAQLEKSRLLSDRFSAERPKGSFSTLEIQRTEQGDSAMYLCASSLEVGRGRKDTQYFGPGTRLTVL.

This clonotype was counted between two and nine times. The V and J genes are TRBV7-6 and TRBJ2-5; D remains unclear. V lost 1 base, J lost 2 bases, and 8 bases lay in between. Germline-derived CDR1 and CDR2 are SGHVS and FNYEAQ. CDR3 length equals 14 residues. In DNA form, the CDR3 reads TGTGCCAGCAGCTTAGATCTAGTACAAGAGACCCAGTACTTC. This translates into CASSLDLVQETQYF.

This clonotype was seen repeatedly, ten times or more. The chain combines TRBV3-1 with TRBJ2-5; TRBD1 agrees at 7 bases. The CDR3 contains 14 residues. The germline CDR1 and CDR2 sequences are LGHDT and YNNKEL (reference sequence). V shed 4 bases, J shed 2 bases, and the junction held 4 bases outside the gene matches. CDR3: CASSPLTGQETQYF. The CDR3 bases are TGTGCCAGCAGCCCGTTGACAGGGCAAGAGACCCAGTACTTC.

This clonotype was found many times. The chain employs TRBV9 and TRBJ2-7; D tentatively fits TRBD1 or TRBD2 (5 bases each). Germline CDR1 is SGDLS and CDR2 is YYNGEE. The CDR3 spans 16 residues. V was cut by 3 bases and J by 5 bases, with 21 bases left in between. This CDR3 is CASSEGPGLLSNEQYF. Written as DNA, the CDR3 is TGTGCCAGCAGCGAGGGACCGGGGCTCCTGTCCAACGAGCAGTACTTC.

V usage is TRBV5-1 and J usage is TRBJ2-1; D is possibly TRBD2 (6 bases). Germline V gives CDR1 SGHRS, CDR2 YFSETQ. The V end lost 2 bases, the J end lost 7 bases, and 16 bases lay between the germline ends. This CDR3 has 15 amino acids. The CDR3 here is CASSLPSYAGNEQFF. The DNA of the CDR3 is TGCGCCAGCAGCTTACCTTCCTACGCGGGGAATGAGCAGTTCTTC. Together with reference TRBV5-1 and TRBJ2-1, the CDR3 gives the full variable domain: KAGVTQTPRYLIKTRGQQVTLSCSPISGHRSVSWYQQTPGQGLQFLFEYFSETQRNKGNFPGRFSGRQFSNSRSEMNVSTLELGDSALYLCASSLPSYAGNEQFFGPGTRLTVL.

This clonotype appeared a few times. This chain uses TRBV7-9 with TRBJ2-5; D is undetermined. With 1 base removed from V and 5 bases from J, the gap between germline ends came to 14 bases. The CDR3 is 15 amino acids. The germline V gene has CDR1 SEHNR and CDR2 FQNEAQ (reference sequence). In DNA, the CDR3 is TGTGCCAGCAGCTTAGAGTCTCTCAAATGGGAGACCCAGTACTTC. This translates into CASSLESLKWETQYF.

This clonotype has only a few counts. This sequence joins TRBV29-1 and TRBJ2-5; tentative D call: TRBD1 (6 bases). Germline V gene data show CDR1 as SQVTM and CDR2 as ANQGSEA. The CDR3 runs 9 residues. V lost 3 bases and J lost 13, with 9 bases in between. CDR3 amino acids: CSVDGTRYF. In nucleotides, the CDR3 is TGCAGCGTTGACGGGACACGGTACTTC.

The table lists this clonotype with a count of one. This sequence may be a read error, since a much larger clone differs from it by one base. This CDR3 reads CSVEDTGTDYTGELFF. The CDR3 nucleotides read TGCAGCGTTGAAGATACCGGGACGGACTACACCGGGGAGCTGTTTTTT. The rearrangement joins TRBV29-1 to TRBJ2-2, with D perhaps TRBD1 or TRBD2 (5 bases each). In germline, CDR1 is SQVTM, CDR2 ANQGSEA. The germline V and J ends were trimmed by 0 bases and 3 bases, with 14 bases remaining between them. This CDR3 is 16 amino acids long.